The 9 T cell receptor beta chains below all came from one sample that was sequenced in a study of Ad26.COV2.S vaccination and SARS-CoV-2 variants. Treatment given: roughly 20 received Ad26.COV2.S at low or high dose, single or two shots; 5 received placebo; per-sample allocation not given. Day 63 after the first injection of vaccine or placebo was the sampling time. Repertoires were generated with immunoSEQ multiplex PCR, while TCRdb's copy carries only in-frame clones and drops some. Of over 200,000 clones detected, roughly 88% appear once; the ten largest clones hold about 10%. The specimen was peripheral blood, collected in a trial of Ad26.COV2.S vaccine versus placebo. These receptors came from a person aged 18-65 years who received the Ad26.COV2.S COVID-19 vaccine or a placebo.

This rearrangement joins TRBV7-2 to TRBJ1-5; 8 positions match TRBD1. CDR3 length equals 13 residues. V gave up 5 bases and J gave up 8 bases; unmatched junction bases: 5. Germline assignment: CDR1 SGHTA and CDR2 FQGNSA. For the CDR3, the DNA is TGTGCCAGCAGCGGACAGGGAGTAGAGCCCCAGCATTTT. It is translated as CASSGQGVEPQHF.

This clone was seen only once. The chain combines TRBV11-2 with TRBJ2-7; D is unclear. The CDR3 is 15 residues long. Germline CDR1 and CDR2: SGHAT and FQNNGV. The germline V and J ends were trimmed by 3 bases and 3 bases, with 15 bases remaining between them. The CDR3 bases are TGTGCCAGCAGCTTCAGGATCCCGCCTATCTACGAGCAGTACTTC. Its protein is CASSFRIPPIYEQYF. Variable domain in full (rest from reference TRBV11-2 and TRBJ2-7): EAGVAQSPRYKIIEKRQSVAFWCNPISGHATLYWYQQILGQGPKLLIQFQNNGVVDDSQLPKDRFSAERLKGVDSTLKIQPAKLEDSAVYLCASSFRIPPIYEQYFGPGTRLTVT.

This clone was seen once. V and J are TRBV19 and TRBJ1-2; D is perhaps TRBD1 (6 bases). Trimming took off 4 bases at V and 8 bases at J, with 17 bases between the two ends. Germline V lookup: CDR1 LNHDA, CDR2 SQIVND (reference sequence). The CDR3 extends over 14 amino acids. In DNA, the CDR3 is TGTGCCAGTAGTACTCGACAGGTCAGTCAAGGCTACACCTTC. Amino acid sequence: CASSTRQVSQGYTF.

This sequence joins TRBV6-2 or TRBV6-3 and TRBJ2-3; D gene unclear. CDR3 length: 15 residues. V was shortened by 0 bases and J by 3 bases, with 10 bases between the two germline ends. The V gene's germline CDR1 is MNHEY and CDR2 SVGEGT. CDR3 sequence reads: CASSYSATKTDTQYF. DNA of the CDR3: TGTGCCAGCAGTTACTCAGCGACAAAAACAGATACGCAGTATTTT.

This chain connects TRBV7-6 to TRBJ1-5; 9 bases match TRBD1. This CDR3 comprises 15 residues. J lost 5 bases, V lost 5 bases, and 7 bases had no gene match. Germline CDR1 reads SGHVS; CDR2 reads FNYEAQ. In DNA, the CDR3 is TGTGCCAGCAGCACTGGGACAGGGAGGGATCAGCCCCAGCATTTT. Its protein is CASSTGTGRDQPQHF.

The gene calls are TRBV15 and TRBJ2-7; D is possibly TRBD2 (6 bases). V was cut by 0 bases and J by 0 bases, with 9 bases left in between. Looked up from germline, CDR1 is LNHNV and CDR2 is YYDKDF (reference sequence). The CDR3 covers 15 residues. CDR3 amino acids: CATSREGGGSYEQYF. CDR3 bases: TGTGCCACCAGCAGAGAGGGGGGAGGCTCCTACGAGCAGTACTTC.

The V call is TRBV18, the J call TRBJ2-2, with D uncertain. The CDR3 loop spans 18 amino acids. Germline CDR1 KGHSH, CDR2 LQKENI. V was shortened by 2 bases and J by 0 bases, with 16 bases between the two germline ends. CDR3 protein: CASSPYQGSRANTGELFF. DNA of the CDR3: TGTGCCAGCTCACCATACCAAGGGTCTAGAGCGAACACCGGGGAGCTGTTTTTT.

This chain links TRBV28 with TRBJ1-1; perhaps TRBD1 as D (5 bases). Germline V gene data show CDR1 as MDHEN and CDR2 as SYDVKM. Trimming cost V 5 bases and J 7 bases, with 14 bases left between them. The CDR3 spans 13 residues. CDR3 region: CASSTGGRFEAFF. CDR3 in DNA: TGTGCCAGCAGTACCGGGGGTCGATTTGAAGCTTTCTTT.

The chain links TRBV5-1 to TRBJ1-4, with D possibly being TRBD1 (5 bases). The CDR3 has 14 residues. The V gene lost 0 bases and the J gene lost 8 bases, with 11 bases spanning the gap. The germline V gene encodes CDR1 SGHRS and CDR2 YFSETQ. The CDR3 here is CASSLGGAREKLFF. Here the CDR3 DNA reads TGCGCCAGCAGCTTGGGCGGGGCCCGGGAAAAACTGTTTTTT.